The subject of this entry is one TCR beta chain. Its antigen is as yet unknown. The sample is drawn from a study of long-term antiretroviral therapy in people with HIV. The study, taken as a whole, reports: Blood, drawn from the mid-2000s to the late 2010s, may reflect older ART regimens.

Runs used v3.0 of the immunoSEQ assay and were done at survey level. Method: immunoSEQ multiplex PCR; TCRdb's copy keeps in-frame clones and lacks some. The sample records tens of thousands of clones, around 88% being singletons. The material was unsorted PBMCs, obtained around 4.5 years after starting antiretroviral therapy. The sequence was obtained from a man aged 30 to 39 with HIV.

This chain's CDR3 is CASRVDTYEQYF. The CDR3 DNA follows: TGTGCCAGCAGGGTAGATACATACGAGCAGTACTTC. The rearrangement uses TRBV6-1 and TRBJ2-7; D is unresolved. Trimming shortened V by 6 bases and J by 4 bases, and 10 bases separated the two germline ends. CDR1 is MNHNS and CDR2 is SASEGT in the germline V gene. This CDR3 comprises 12 residues.